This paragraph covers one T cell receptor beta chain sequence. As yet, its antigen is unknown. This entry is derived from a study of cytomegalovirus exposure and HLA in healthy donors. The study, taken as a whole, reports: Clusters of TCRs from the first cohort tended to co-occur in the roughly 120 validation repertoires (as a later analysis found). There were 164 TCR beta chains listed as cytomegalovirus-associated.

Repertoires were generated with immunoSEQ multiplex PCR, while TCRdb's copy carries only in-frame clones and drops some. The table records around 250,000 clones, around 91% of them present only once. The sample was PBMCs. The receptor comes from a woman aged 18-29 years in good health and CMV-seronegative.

The CDR3 loop reads CSVQTSGETQYF. The CDR3 region has the DNA TGCAGCGTTCAGACATCGGGGGAGACCCAGTACTTC. The chain recombines TRBV29-1 with TRBJ2-5, with D possibly being TRBD2 (5 bases). The germline V and J ends were trimmed by 5 bases and 5 bases, with 12 bases remaining between them. Germline V gene sequence: CDR1 SQVTM, CDR2 ANQGSEA. The CDR3 contains 12 residues.